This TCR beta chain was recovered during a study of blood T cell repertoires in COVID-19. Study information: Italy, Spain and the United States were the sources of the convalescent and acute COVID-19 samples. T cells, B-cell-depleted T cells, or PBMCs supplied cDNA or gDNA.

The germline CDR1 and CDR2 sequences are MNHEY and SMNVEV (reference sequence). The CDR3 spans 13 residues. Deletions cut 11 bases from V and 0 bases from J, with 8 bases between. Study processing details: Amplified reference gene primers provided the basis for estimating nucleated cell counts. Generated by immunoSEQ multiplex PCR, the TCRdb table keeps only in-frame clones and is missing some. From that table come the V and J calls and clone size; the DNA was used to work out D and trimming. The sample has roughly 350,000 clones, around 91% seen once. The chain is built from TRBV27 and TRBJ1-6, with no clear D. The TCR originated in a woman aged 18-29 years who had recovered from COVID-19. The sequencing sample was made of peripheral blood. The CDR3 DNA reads TGTGCCTCCTGCAGCTCCTATAATTCACCCCTCCACTTT. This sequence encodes CASCSSYNSPLHF.